This is a list of T cell receptor beta chains from one sample in a study of T cells in Graves' hyperthyroidism and ophthalmopathy. TCRdb fed the multiplex PCR reads into MiXCR, producing one record per CDR3 protein. The data hold 450,000 to 650,000 distinct CDR3 sequences, with 17% observed a single time. The specimen sequenced was blood. Receptors originate from a woman aged 18-29 years with Graves' ophthalmopathy. Each CDR3 is given with its conserved first and last residue. A D gene is named only where the DNA matches it firmly. Not every row has a clone size; where given, it reads once, few, many or a size class.

CDR3nt	CDR3aa	d_gene	v_gene	abundance	j_gene
TGTGCCAGCAGCTTGGAAATCAATTCACCCCTCCACTTT	CASSLEINSPLHF	.	TRBV5-5	many	TRBJ1-6
TGTGCCAGCAGATACCCTCCGACAGGGACCACTGAAGCTTTCTTT	CASRYPPTGTTEAFF	TRBD1	TRBV12-3/TRBV12-4	many	TRBJ1-1
TGTGCCAGCAGCACCGGACAGGGCCCTTTCTACGAGCAGTACTTC	CASSTGQGPFYEQYF	TRBD1	TRBV7-2	.	TRBJ2-7
TGCAGTGCTAGTGCCGAGGACAGGACCGCTGAAGCTTTCTTT	CSASAEDRTAEAFF	TRBD1	TRBV20-1	many	TRBJ1-1
TGTGCCAGCAGCCCCCTCGGGGGTGGACTAGCGGGGTGTAGTGAGACCCAGTACTTC	CASSPLGGGLAGCSETQYF	TRBD2	TRBV7-3	.	TRBJ2-5
TGTGCCAGCAGTATTGGGACTAGCGGGGGTACAGATACGCAGTATTTT	CASSIGTSGGTDTQYF	TRBD2	TRBV27	few	TRBJ2-3
TGTGCCAGCGCCAGCCCGGAGACAGGGTACGGGCAAGATACGCAGTATTTT	CASASPETGYGQDTQYF	TRBD1	TRBV18	many	TRBJ2-3
TGCAGTGCTGCTACCCGGGACAGGGGAAGTTCAGATACGCAGTATTTT	CSAATRDRGSSDTQYF	TRBD1	TRBV20-1	many	TRBJ2-3
TGTGCCAGCAGCTCCGGGACTAGCGGGGGACGGGATCAGACCCAGTACTTC	CASSSGTSGGRDQTQYF	TRBD2	TRBV7-2	.	TRBJ2-5
TGTGCCAGCTCACCTGAAGACGGAGCTGGGCCCCAGCATTTT	CASSPEDGAGPQHF	.	TRBV18	many	TRBJ1-5
TGCAGTGTTCAGGGCGGACACGGGAACACCGGGGAGCTGTTTTTT	CSVQGGHGNTGELFF	.	TRBV20-1	many	TRBJ2-2
TGCAGTGCTAGCTCTAGCGGGGGGGAGTCTAGCACAGATACGCAGTATTTT	CSASSSGGESSTDTQYF	TRBD2	TRBV20-1	.	TRBJ2-3
TGCAGTGTTACGGACAGGGTGGGCAATGAGCAGTTCTTC	CSVTDRVGNEQFF	TRBD1	TRBV20-1	.	TRBJ2-1
TGTGCCAGCAGTGAAGCCCCCAGGACAGGGTATGAAAAACTGTTTTTT	CASSEAPRTGYEKLFF	TRBD1	TRBV6-1	.	TRBJ1-4
TGCGCCAGCGGCTTGGGGGACCCCCTAAGGCCCCTCCACTTT	CASGLGDPLRPLHF	.	TRBV5-1	.	TRBJ1-6
TGTGCCAGCAGTGCGGACCGTGTGGGCTACACCTTC	CASSADRVGYTF	.	TRBV28	.	TRBJ1-2
TGCGCCAGCAGCTTGGAGACAGGGGGCGCGGAACTGTTTTTT	CASSLETGGAELFF	TRBD1	TRBV5-1	.	TRBJ1-4
TGTGCCAGCAGCTCCCGCTTTGGCAATTCACCCCTCCACTTT	CASSSRFGNSPLHF	.	TRBV7-9	.	TRBJ1-6
TGCAGTGCTAGACGCGGGGGCCCCTCCACTAAGGAGCAGTTCTTC	CSARRGGPSTKEQFF	.	TRBV20-1	.	TRBJ2-1
TGTGCCAGCAGTGACAGAACCAATCAGCCCCAGCATTTT	CASSDRTNQPQHF	.	TRBV28	many	TRBJ1-5
TGCAGCGTTGGGGGCAGGACCAATGAAAAACTGTTTTTT	CSVGGRTNEKLFF	.	TRBV29-1	.	TRBJ1-4
TGTGCCAGCAGCCAAGATTTCGACAATGAGCAGTTCTTC	CASSQDFDNEQFF	.	TRBV3-1	few	TRBJ2-1
TGTGCCAGTACCACACACAGGGGCGGTGGCTACACCTTC	CASTTHRGGGYTF	TRBD1	TRBV19	.	TRBJ1-2
TGTGCCAGCAGTGAAGGACTAGCGGGGGCCGACGCTGGGGCCAACGTCCTGACTTTC	CASSEGLAGADAGANVLTF	TRBD2	TRBV6-1	many	TRBJ2-6
TGTGCCAGCAGCCCCATACAGGGAGGCGTGTTTCAAGAGACCCAGTACTTC	CASSPIQGGVFQETQYF	.	TRBV6-2/TRBV6-3	few	TRBJ2-5
TGTGCCAGCAGTTTCGGTAGGCTAGGGTATGGCTACACCTTC	CASSFGRLGYGYTF	.	TRBV12-3/TRBV12-4	many	TRBJ1-2
TGTGCCAGCAGCTTAACGTATGGCCTAGCGGGAGAGGATGAGCAGTTCTTC	CASSLTYGLAGEDEQFF	TRBD2	TRBV7-3	few	TRBJ2-1
TGCAGTGCTCAAACTAGTTACCTGAGCTCCTACAATGAGCAGTTCTTC	CSAQTSYLSSYNEQFF	.	TRBV20-1	few	TRBJ2-1
TGTGCCAGCAGTGGAGGCCTGCGTGGGGTGAATGAAAAACTGTTTTTT	CASSGGLRGVNEKLFF	.	TRBV6-1	few	TRBJ1-4
TGTGCCAGCAGCTCGGTTCCTGGAAACACCATATATTTT	CASSSVPGNTIYF	.	TRBV11-2	few	TRBJ1-3
TGTGCCAGCAGCTTAGCAATGCAAAGGGAGACCCAGTACTTC	CASSLAMQRETQYF	.	TRBV7-2	.	TRBJ2-5
TGTGCCAGCAGTTTCACGTCAGGGAGAACCGGGGAGCTGTTTTTT	CASSFTSGRTGELFF	.	TRBV6-1	few	TRBJ2-2
TGTGCCACCATTCGGGGCAGGGCGAACACTGAAGCTTTCTTT	CATIRGRANTEAFF	.	TRBV2	many	TRBJ1-1
TGTGCCAGCGGAGACCCCTCCGGGACGGCACGAGAGACCCAGTACTTC	CASGDPSGTARETQYF	.	TRBV27	many	TRBJ2-5
TGTGCCAGCAGTTACGGATCGGGAGGAACCTACGAGCAGTACTTC	CASSYGSGGTYEQYF	TRBD2	TRBV6-5	many	TRBJ2-7
TGTGCCAGTAGCAGGACTAGCGGGGGAAAGAACCAAGAGACCCAGTACTTC	CASSRTSGGKNQETQYF	TRBD2	TRBV19	few	TRBJ2-5
TGTGCCACCAGCAGTACCGGACTAGCGGCGGGCGAGCAGTACTTC	CATSSTGLAAGEQYF	TRBD2	TRBV15	.	TRBJ2-7
TGTGCCAGCAGTGAAAATGGGGCGAGCTACGAGCAGTACTTC	CASSENGASYEQYF	.	TRBV6-1	many	TRBJ2-7
TGCGCCAGCAGCCAAGAGACTAGCCGATACAATGAGCAGTTCTTC	CASSQETSRYNEQFF	TRBD2	TRBV4-3	few	TRBJ2-1